This T cell receptor (beta chain) was recovered during a study of control samples from healthy donors and cancer patients (TCRdb year 2020). Including cysteine and phenylalanine, the CDR3 has 13 amino acids. Here the CDR3 DNA is all that survives: 39 bases in frame from base 1. The germline V gene provides CDR1 SQVTM and CDR2 ANQGSEA. V ends up 4 bases short and J 6 bases short, with an unmatched junction base count of 5. By its share of the sample, this clone is medium-sized (0.01 to 0.1%). It lacks a known antigen. Base qualities are not provided; no much larger clone lies one nucleotide away. Library construction relied on the immunoSEQ multiplex PCR assay. Not all clones reach the TCRdb copy of this immuneACCESS table, which keeps in-frame sequences only. Checked studies attribute under half of the gap to unresolved V genes and leave the rest unexplained. In all, the sample holds over 110,000 clones, and roughly 92% of those were seen once. About 11% of the sample lies in the top ten.

The sequencing input was blood. The rearrangement joined TRBV29-1 to TRBJ2-7; TRBD1 agrees with 11 junctional bases. This TCR came from a man aged 25-45 years in good health. The nucleotides read TGCAGCGTTGGGGACAGGGGGAGTACCGAGCAGTACTTC. This yields the protein CSVGDRGSTEQYF.